What follows is one T cell receptor (beta chain) and its context. What it binds is unknown. The data originate from a study of cytomegalovirus exposure and HLA in healthy donors. Whole-study findings and limits: The Asian-associated ancestry cluster reportedly had fewer N-insertions than the approximately 650-donor mean in a later analysis. For cytomegalovirus status, the classifier reportedly gave diagnoses with high specificity and sensitivity.

The PCR employed 60 Vbeta primers together with 13 Jbeta primers. Study processing details: In a later analysis, about 12 million of some 80 million unique beta chains occurred in at least two donors. The assay was immunoSEQ multiplex PCR, and TCRdb's table has in-frame clones only and misses some. That table supplies the V and J calls and clone size; D and trimming were determined from the DNA. The data hold approximately 150,000 clones, with around 73% observed a single time. This CDR3 has 16 residues. In germline, CDR1 is SEHNR, CDR2 FQNEAQ (reference sequence). V shed 5 bases and J shed 4 bases, with 15 bases lying between them.

The sample was PBMCs. This clonotype was obtained from a female donor in good health and CMV-seronegative. This chain connects TRBV7-9 to TRBJ2-6; possible D gene TRBD2, 5 bases. As DNA, the CDR3 is TGTGCCAGCAGCCCGGAGGTATGGTCCGGGGCCAACGTCCTGACTTTC. As protein: CASSPEVWSGANVLTF.